One sample yielded the 16 T cell receptor beta chains listed below, sequenced in a study of T cell responses to AZD1222 COVID-19 vaccine. Repertoires were generated with immunoSEQ multiplex PCR, while TCRdb's copy carries only in-frame clones and drops some. The sample shows around 130,000 clones, about nine tenths of them seen only once. Sequenced here: peripheral blood, sampled 28 days after the second AZD1222 dose. These receptors were collected from an adult who received the AZD1222 COVID-19 vaccine.

The V call is TRBV7-6, the J call TRBJ1-1; a possible D gene is TRBD1 (5 bases). In germline, CDR1 is SGHVS, CDR2 FNYEAQ. V was trimmed by 1 base and J by 9 bases, leaving 15 bases between them. The CDR3 runs 14 residues. CDR3 nucleotides: TGTGCCAGCAGCTTAGGTTGGGGCAGCGGAAAAGCTTTCTTT. The encoded protein is CASSLGWGSGKAFF.

The chain has TRBV7-9 and TRBJ1-1, with unresolved D. Looked up from germline, CDR1 is SEHNR and CDR2 is FQNEAQ (reference sequence). This CDR3 is 13 amino acids long. The germline V and J ends were trimmed by 3 bases and 5 bases, with 10 bases remaining between them. The chain's CDR3 is CASSFDTGTEAFF. CDR3 DNA sequence: TGTGCCAGCAGCTTCGACACGGGGACTGAAGCTTTCTTT.

The chain couples TRBV4-1 to TRBJ1-6; 9 bases fit TRBD1. Trimming removed 4 bases from V and 8 bases from J; junction bases left unmatched: 0. Germline CDR1 MGHRA, CDR2 YSYEKL. CDR3 length: 13 amino acids. The CDR3 DNA sequence: TGCGCCAGCAGCCGGGACAGGGATTCACCCCTCCACTTT. This translates into CASSRDRDSPLHF.

The chain is built from TRBV11-3 and TRBJ2-7; D is perhaps TRBD2 (6 bases). Germline CDR1 and CDR2: SGHNT and YENEEA. The CDR3 totals 13 residues. The V and J ends lost 5 bases and 3 bases respectively, with 11 bases between them. The DNA of the CDR3 is TGTGCCAGCAGCCTAGCGAGGGACTACGAGCAGTACTTC. Translating gives CASSLARDYEQYF.

The CDR3 DNA reads as TGTGCCAGCACCCCGGACAGGAACACCGGGGAGCTGTTTTTT. Protein: CASTPDRNTGELFF. The chain links TRBV2 to TRBJ2-2, with D possibly being TRBD1 (6 bases). In germline, CDR1 is SNHLY, CDR2 FYNNEI. Trimming pared 7 bases from V and 1 base from J, leaving 10 bases between. The CDR3 is made up of 14 amino acids.

V usage is TRBV6-5 and J usage is TRBJ1-5; 7 bases map to TRBD1. V shed 11 bases, J shed 3 bases, and the junction held 7 bases outside the gene matches. The germline CDR1 and CDR2 sequences are MNHEY and SVGAGI. CDR3 length equals 13 residues. The CDR3 DNA follows: TGTGCCTCAGGGGGGACAGACAATCAGCCCCAGCATTTT. This encodes CASGGTDNQPQHF.

J is TRBJ1-6 and V is TRBV2, with D unclear. The CDR3 consists of 16 residues. Germline CDR1 reads SNHLY; CDR2 reads FYNNEI. Trimming stripped 4 bases from V and 7 bases from J, with 17 bases between. The CDR3 DNA sequence: TGTGCCAGCAGTGGGGCAGGAGCTAGAAGGAATTCACCCCTCCACTTT. Its translation is CASSGAGARRNSPLHF. Supplemented by reference TRBV2 and TRBJ1-6, the full variable domain reads EPEVTQTPSHQVTQMGQEVILRCVPISNHLYFYWYRQILGQKVEFLVSFYNNEISEKSEIFDDQFSVERPDGSNFTLKIRSTKLEDSAMYFCASSGAGARRNSPLHFGNGTRLTVT.

The J gene is TRBJ2-2, the V gene TRBV13; unclear D gene. Deletions cut 2 bases from V and 3 bases from J, with 7 bases between. The germline V gene encodes CDR1 PRHDT and CDR2 FYEKMQ (reference sequence). CDR3 size: 14 residues. This CDR3 reads CASSLWADTGELFF. CDR3 DNA: TGTGCCAGCAGCTTATGGGCGGACACCGGGGAGCTGTTTTTT.

V and J are TRBV29-1 and TRBJ2-1; a possible D gene is TRBD1 (6 bases). The length of the CDR3 is 15 residues. The germline CDR1 and CDR2 sequences are SQVTM and ANQGSEA. Deletions cut 3 bases from V and 9 bases from J, with 21 bases between. The chain's CDR3 is CSVDLGAGESGEQFF. CDR3 coding DNA: TGCAGCGTTGATTTGGGCGCAGGGGAGAGTGGTGAGCAGTTCTTC.

The J gene is TRBJ2-5, the V gene TRBV13, with TRBD1 matching over 7 bases. Germline V gene sequence: CDR1 PRHDT, CDR2 FYEKMQ (reference sequence). V shed 5 bases and J 5 bases; nucleotides not matched to a gene: 5. CDR3 length: 13 residues. In DNA form, the CDR3 reads TGTGCCAGCAGCGTTAGGGGGCGCGAGACCCAGTACTTC. This codes for CASSVRGRETQYF. The full variable domain, its missing parts supplied by reference TRBV13 and TRBJ2-5, is AAGVIQSPRHLIKEKRETATLKCYPIPRHDTVYWYQQGPGQDPQFLISFYEKMQSDKGSIPDRFSAQQFSDYHSELNMSSLELGDSALYFCASSVRGRETQYFGPGTRLLVL.

This clone was seen just once. The junction and the germline gene differ at one end; a read error may be behind it. This chain connects TRBV7-9 to TRBJ2-1; 13 bases fit TRBD2. CDR1 and CDR2 (germline): SEHNR, FQNEAQ (reference sequence). The CDR3 is 16 residues long. Here the CDR3 DNA reads TGTGCCAGCAGTTTAGCATCAGGACTAGCGGGAGATGAGCAGTTCTTC. Translated: CASSLASGLAGDEQFF.

The gene calls are TRBV18 and TRBJ1-4, with unresolved D. The V gene lost 3 bases and the J gene lost 6 bases, with 5 bases spanning the gap. CDR1 is KGHSH and CDR2 is LQKENI in the germline V gene. The CDR3 consists of 12 residues. CDR3 region: CASSPGDEKLFF. CDR3 nucleotide sequence: TGTGCCAGCTCACCGGGAGATGAAAAACTGTTTTTT.

The chain couples TRBV7-2 to TRBJ2-4, with a tentative D call TRBD2 (5 bases). The ends were cut back, 5 bases at V and 0 bases at J, with 8 bases in the middle. The CDR3 has 14 amino acids. In germline, CDR1 is SGHTA, CDR2 FQGNSA. CDR3 amino acids: CASSSGIAKNIQYF. The DNA for the CDR3 is TGTGCCAGCAGCAGCGGAATAGCCAAAAACATTCAGTACTTC.

The chain uses TRBV7-2 and TRBJ1-5; weak D call: TRBD1 (6 bases). The germline gives CDR1 SGHTA, CDR2 FQGNSA. V shed 5 bases and J shed 2 bases, with 16 bases lying between them. This CDR3 is 16 amino acids long. The CDR3, as DNA: TGTGCCAGCAGCCCCTTCGGGGGCCCTCGCAATCAGCCCCAGCATTTT. Translated: CASSPFGGPRNQPQHF.

The rearrangement links TRBV7-6 to TRBJ2-5; maybe TRBD1 (6 bases). V was clipped by 1 base and J by 4 bases, with 13 bases between them. The CDR3 is 15 amino acids. Germline values: CDR1 SGHVS, CDR2 FNYEAQ. The CDR3 spells CASSLGETGRETQYF. CDR3 DNA: TGTGCCAGCAGCTTAGGCGAGACAGGTCGAGAGACCCAGTACTTC.

CDR3 nucleotides: TGTGCCAGCAAAGAAAGCGGGGAGACCCAGTACTTC. Protein product: CASKESGETQYF. The chain couples TRBV2 to TRBJ2-5; D might be TRBD2 (6 bases). Germline values: CDR1 SNHLY, CDR2 FYNNEI. There are 12 residues in the CDR3. V lost 7 bases to trimming and J lost 5 bases, with 11 bases between them.